The clone carrying this T cell receptor beta chain was seen a handful of times. Trimming removed 6 bases at V and 1 base at J, with 3 bases between. Germline V gene data show CDR1 as DFQATT and CDR2 as SNEGSKA (reference sequence). The CDR3 length is 11 residues. As every portion of the isolated RNA was reverse transcribed, the sequencing read expressed TCRB transcripts. The protocol was immunoSEQ multiplex PCR, while the TCRdb copy is restricted to in-frame clones and leaves out a portion. The sample consists of some 410,000 clones, about 10% of them appearing once. The data were taken from a study of beta chain features in type 1 diabetes.

The chain has TRBV20-1 and TRBJ2-2; D call uncertain. The sequence was obtained from a woman aged 18-35 years in good health. Sequenced input: naive CD4+ T cells from blood. CDR3 sequence (DNA): TGCAGTGCAGGGAACACCGGGGAGCTGTTTTTT. Its protein product is CSAGNTGELFF.